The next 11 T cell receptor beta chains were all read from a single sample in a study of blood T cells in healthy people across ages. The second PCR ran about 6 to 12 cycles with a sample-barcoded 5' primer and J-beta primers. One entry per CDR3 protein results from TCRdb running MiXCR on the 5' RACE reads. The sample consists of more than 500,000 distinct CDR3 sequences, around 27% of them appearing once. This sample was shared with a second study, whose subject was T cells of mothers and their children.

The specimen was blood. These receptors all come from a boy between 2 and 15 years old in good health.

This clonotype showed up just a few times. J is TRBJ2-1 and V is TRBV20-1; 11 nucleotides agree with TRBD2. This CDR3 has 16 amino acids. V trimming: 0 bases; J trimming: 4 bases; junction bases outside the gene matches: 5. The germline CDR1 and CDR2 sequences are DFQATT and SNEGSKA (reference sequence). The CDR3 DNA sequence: TGCAGTGCTAGAGATAGCGGGGGGGCGCTTTACAATGAGCAGTTCTTC. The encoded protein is CSARDSGGALYNEQFF.

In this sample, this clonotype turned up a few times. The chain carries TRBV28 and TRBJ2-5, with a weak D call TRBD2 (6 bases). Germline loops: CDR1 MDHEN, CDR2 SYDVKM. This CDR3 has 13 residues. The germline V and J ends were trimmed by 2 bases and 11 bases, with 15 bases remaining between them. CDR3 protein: CASSLTGRIEQYF. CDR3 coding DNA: TGTGCCAGCAGTTTAACCGGGAGAATTGAGCAGTACTTC.

CDR3 residues: CSVELAFQETQYF. DNA for the CDR3: TGCAGCGTTGAATTAGCATTCCAAGAGACCCAGTACTTC. V and J are TRBV29-1 and TRBJ2-5; D unclear. This CDR3 spans 13 amino acids. Germline-derived CDR1 and CDR2 are SQVTM and ANQGSEA. V was trimmed by 2 bases and J by 1 base, leaving 8 bases between them.

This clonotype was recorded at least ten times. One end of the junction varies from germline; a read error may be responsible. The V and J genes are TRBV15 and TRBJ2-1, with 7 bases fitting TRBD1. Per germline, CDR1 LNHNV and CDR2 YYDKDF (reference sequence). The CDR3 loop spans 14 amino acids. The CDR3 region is CATSGDRVGVEQFF. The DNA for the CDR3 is TGTGCCACCAGCGGAGACAGGGTGGGCGTTGAGCAGTTCTTC.

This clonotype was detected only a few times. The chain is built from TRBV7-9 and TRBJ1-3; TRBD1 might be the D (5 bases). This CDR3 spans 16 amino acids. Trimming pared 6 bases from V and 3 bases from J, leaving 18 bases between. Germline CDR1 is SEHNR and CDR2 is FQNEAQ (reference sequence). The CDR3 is CASRPRQPKDGNTIYF. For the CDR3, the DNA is TGTGCCAGCAGACCGAGACAGCCCAAGGATGGAAACACCATATATTTT.

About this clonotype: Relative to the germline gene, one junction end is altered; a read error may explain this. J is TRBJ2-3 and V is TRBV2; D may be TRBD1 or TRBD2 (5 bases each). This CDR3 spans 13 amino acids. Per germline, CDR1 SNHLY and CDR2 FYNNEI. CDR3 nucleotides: TGTGCCAGCAGTGGGGACGTCACAGATACACAGTATTTT. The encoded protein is CASSGDVTDTQYF.

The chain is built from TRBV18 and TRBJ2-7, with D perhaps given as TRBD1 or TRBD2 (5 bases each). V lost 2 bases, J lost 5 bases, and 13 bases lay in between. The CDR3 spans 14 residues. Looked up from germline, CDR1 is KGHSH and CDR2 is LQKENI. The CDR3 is CASSPTMGVNEQYF. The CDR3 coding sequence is TGTGCCAGCTCACCAACGATGGGGGTCAACGAGCAGTACTTC.

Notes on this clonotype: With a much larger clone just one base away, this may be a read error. CDR3 residues: CVSSISGDSYEQYF. The CDR3, as DNA: TGTGTCAGCAGCATTAGCGGGGACTCCTACGAGCAGTACTTC. The chain links TRBV7-2 to TRBJ2-7; 8 nucleotides align to TRBD2. This CDR3 is built from 14 residues. Germline V lookup: CDR1 SGHTA, CDR2 FQGNSA.

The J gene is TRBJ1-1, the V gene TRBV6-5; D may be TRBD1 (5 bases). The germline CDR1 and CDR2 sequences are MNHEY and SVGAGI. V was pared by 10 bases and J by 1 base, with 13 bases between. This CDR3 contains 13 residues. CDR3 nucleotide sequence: TGTGCCACCGTGAGGGGTTGGAACACTGAAGCTTTCTTT. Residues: CATVRGWNTEAFF.

The CDR3 reads CASSRSRGIQETQYF. The CDR3 DNA is TGTGCCAGCAGTAGGTCCAGGGGGATCCAAGAGACCCAGTACTTC. The chain recombines TRBV25-1 with TRBJ2-5; 7 nucleotides match TRBD1. CDR1 is MGHDK and CDR2 is SYGVNS in the germline V gene. This CDR3 has 15 residues. With V trimmed by 5 bases and J by 1 base, 7 bases remained unmatched.

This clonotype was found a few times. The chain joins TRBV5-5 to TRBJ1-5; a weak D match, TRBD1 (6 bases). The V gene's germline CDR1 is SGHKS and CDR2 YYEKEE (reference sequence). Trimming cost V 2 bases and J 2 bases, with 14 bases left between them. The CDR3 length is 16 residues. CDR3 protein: CASSFSGRGGNQPQHF. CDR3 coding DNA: TGTGCCAGCAGCTTTAGCGGCAGGGGAGGCAATCAGCCCCAGCATTTT.